The 30 T cell receptor beta chains below come from one sample, sequenced in a study of beta chain features in type 1 diabetes. Every isolated RNA sample was fully reverse transcribed, so sequencing captured expressed TCRB transcripts. The table came from immunoSEQ multiplex PCR; TCRdb's copy has only in-frame clones and leaves some out. The sample carries over 350,000 clones, about 15% recorded once. Sequenced material: naive CD4+ T cells from blood. The receptor set was obtained from a woman aged 18-29 years in good health.

The genes are TRBV19 and TRBJ2-1; D is undetermined. Trimming pared 1 base from V and 8 bases from J, leaving 15 bases between. This CDR3 comprises 15 residues. Germline V CDR1 and CDR2: LNHDA, SQIVND (reference sequence). Here the CDR3 reads CASSIVAELRHEQFF. In nucleotides, the CDR3 is TGTGCCAGTAGTATAGTCGCGGAGTTGCGCCATGAGCAGTTCTTC.

This clone was found a few times. In the same sample, other DNA sequences code for this CDR3. J is TRBJ2-5 and V is TRBV18, with a tentative D call TRBD2 (6 bases). Germline CDR1 is KGHSH and CDR2 is LQKENI. The V end was cut by 3 bases, the J end by 4 bases, with 9 bases between. This CDR3 contains 13 residues. This chain's CDR3 is CASSPRGSETQYF. DNA for the CDR3: TGTGCCAGCTCACCCCGGGGGTCAGAGACCCAGTACTTC.

The V gene is TRBV28, the J gene TRBJ2-7; 7 bases map to TRBD2. The CDR3 has 16 amino acids. Germline CDR1 is MDHEN and CDR2 is SYDVKM. V lost 4 bases to trimming and J lost 2 bases; unmatched junction nucleotides: 11. The CDR3, as DNA: TGTGCCAGCAGTTCCCTCGGGGCTAGCGGTCCCTACGAGCAGTACTTC. It yields the protein CASSSLGASGPYEQYF.

A single count supports this clone. The chain combines TRBV28 with TRBJ2-2; 9 bases are a match to TRBD2. The CDR3 is made up of 16 amino acids. Germline V gives CDR1 MDHEN, CDR2 SYDVKM. V lost 2 bases, J lost 4 bases, and 5 bases stayed unmatched. The CDR3 spells CASSLATSGFTGELFF. The CDR3 DNA follows: TGTGCCAGCAGTTTAGCGACTAGCGGATTCACCGGGGAGCTGTTTTTT.

The chain combines TRBV20-1 with TRBJ1-1; TRBD1 agrees at 7 bases. Germline assignment: CDR1 DFQATT and CDR2 SNEGSKA (reference sequence). V trimming: 3 bases; J trimming: 10 bases; junction bases outside the gene matches: 5. CDR3 length: 11 amino acids. The CDR3 here is CSASTGAGAFF. For the CDR3, the DNA is TGCAGTGCTAGTACAGGGGCTGGAGCTTTCTTT.

This clone was picked up a small number of times. The chain links TRBV7-9 to TRBJ2-3; 11 positions agree with TRBD2. CDR1 and CDR2 (germline): SEHNR, FQNEAQ (reference sequence). Losses at the gene ends were 2 bases for V and 5 bases for J; bases not matched to a gene: 6. The CDR3 is 16 amino acids. The DNA for the CDR3 is TGTGCCAGCAGCTTACGCCTAGCGGGAGGTGTAGATACGCAGTATTTT. It encodes CASSLRLAGGVDTQYF. Supplemented by reference TRBV7-9 and TRBJ2-3, the full variable domain reads DTGVSQNPRHKITKRGQNVTFRCDPISEHNRLYWYRQTLGQGPEFLTYFQNEAQLEKSRLLSDRFSAERPKGSFSTLEIQRTEQGDSAMYLCASSLRLAGGVDTQYFGPGTRLTVL.

The chain links TRBV27 to TRBJ2-5, with 9 bases aligning to TRBD2. The CDR3 length is 16 residues. Germline V gene sequence: CDR1 MNHEY, CDR2 SMNVEV (reference sequence). Trimming took 3 bases from V and 5 from J; bases not matched to a gene: 10. The CDR3, as DNA: TGTGCCAGCAGTTTCATTAGCGGGAGAGGTCTGGAGACCCAGTACTTC. This translates into CASSFISGRGLETQYF.

The sample holds a few counts of this clone. The chain employs TRBV4-3 and TRBJ2-7; perhaps TRBD1 as D (6 bases). CDR1 and CDR2 (germline): LGHNA, YSLEER. V shed 0 bases and J shed 6 bases, with 15 bases lying between them. This CDR3 has 15 amino acids. The CDR3 reads CASSQDGGRVGEQYF. The CDR3 DNA reads as TGCGCCAGCAGCCAAGATGGGGGCAGGGTCGGCGAGCAGTACTTC.

The chain employs TRBV30 and TRBJ1-3; D is uncertain. The CDR3 totals 16 residues. Germline CDR1 GTSNPN, CDR2 SVGIG (reference sequence). Trimming removed 3 bases at V and 0 bases at J, with 15 bases between. CDR3: CAWRSTQSISGNTIYF. DNA for the CDR3: TGTGCCTGGAGGTCTACACAGTCCATCTCTGGAAACACCATATATTTT. The variable domain in full, with the rest retrieved from reference TRBV30 and TRBJ1-3, is SQTIHQWPATLVQPVGSPLSLECTVEGTSNPNLYWYRQAAGRGLQLLFYSVGIGQISSEVPQNLSASRPQDRQFILSSKKLLLSDSGFYLCAWRSTQSISGNTIYFGEGSWLTVV.

This clone was detected only a few times. V usage is TRBV15 and J usage is TRBJ2-3; TRBD2 aligns across 10 bases. CDR3 size: 16 residues. V lost 3 bases and J lost 3; bases outside the gene matches: 6. The germline gives CDR1 LNHNV, CDR2 YYDKDF (reference sequence). CDR3 residues: CATSRNLAGATDTQYF. CDR3 coding DNA: TGTGCCACCAGCAGGAACCTAGCGGGAGCGACAGATACGCAGTATTTT. Filled out from reference TRBV15 and TRBJ2-3, the complete variable domain reads DAMVIQNPRYQVTQFGKPVTLSCSQTLNHNVMYWYQQKSSQAPKLLFHYYDKDFNNEADTPDNFQSRRPNTSFCFLDIRSPGLGDTAMYLCATSRNLAGATDTQYFGPGTRLTVL.

The J gene is TRBJ2-3, the V gene TRBV6-5, with a weak D call TRBD1 (6 bases). Germline lookup yields CDR1 MNHEY and CDR2 SVGAGI. The CDR3 extends over 15 amino acids. The V end lost 5 bases, the J end lost 1 base, and 13 bases lay between the germline ends. The DNA of the CDR3 is TGTGCCAGCAGTCCCTTGGGGGCCGGCACAGATACGCAGTATTTT. Protein: CASSPLGAGTDTQYF.

V usage is TRBV18 and J usage is TRBJ2-7; D is possibly TRBD2 (5 bases). V was pared by 6 bases and J by 1 base, with 13 bases between. There are 14 residues in the CDR3. The germline gives CDR1 KGHSH, CDR2 LQKENI. The CDR3 spells CASSHRESSYEQYF. DNA for the CDR3: TGTGCCAGCTCTCATAGGGAGAGTTCCTACGAGCAGTACTTC.

This clone was seen only a few times. V is TRBV7-9 and J is TRBJ2-7, with 7 bases matching TRBD2. The CDR3 runs 15 residues. J lost 1 base, V lost 3 bases, and 6 bases had no gene match. The germline gives CDR1 SEHNR, CDR2 FQNEAQ (reference sequence). CDR3 DNA: TGTGCCAGCAGCTTTACCAGGCGGGAGTCCTACGAGCAGTACTTC. This codes for CASSFTRRESYEQYF.

The sample holds a few counts of this clone. Other nucleotide sequences from this sample produce the same CDR3. The chain combines TRBV6-5 with TRBJ2-1, with 11 bases lining up with TRBD1. Germline lookup yields CDR1 MNHEY and CDR2 SVGAGI. J was trimmed by 2 bases and V by 5 bases; bases with no gene match: 2. The CDR3 runs to 15 residues. CDR3 nucleotide sequence: TGTGCCAGCAGTCAGGACAGGGGGCCCTACAATGAGCAGTTCTTC. Its protein is CASSQDRGPYNEQFF.

The chain links TRBV28 to TRBJ2-2; possibly TRBD1 for D (6 bases). The CDR3 has 17 residues. CDR1 MDHEN and CDR2 SYDVKM come from the germline V gene. V was trimmed by 7 bases and J by 9 bases, leaving 27 bases between them. The CDR3 sequence: CASINHLGQGKVRELFF. The CDR3 DNA follows: TGTGCCAGCATTAATCACCTGGGACAAGGGAAGGTCAGGGAGCTGTTTTTT.

In its sample, this clone was seen a few times. The J gene is TRBJ2-1, the V gene TRBV11-3; 7 positions agree with TRBD2. The ends lost 5 bases at V and 6 bases at J; junction bases unmatched: 10. This CDR3 contains 15 residues. Per the germline V gene, CDR1 is SGHNT and CDR2 is YENEEA. CDR3 loop: CASSRLAGVSNEQFF. DNA for the CDR3: TGTGCCAGCAGCCGCCTGGCGGGAGTAAGCAATGAGCAGTTCTTC.

This clone was recorded a few times. The chain joins TRBV29-1 to TRBJ1-5; D gene ambiguous. Germline V gives CDR1 SQVTM, CDR2 ANQGSEA. The CDR3 extends over 21 amino acids. V lost 0 bases to trimming and J lost 0 bases, with 27 bases between them. The CDR3 loop is CSVEEGEGFGPARYSNQPQHF. The CDR3 DNA sequence: TGCAGCGTTGAAGAGGGAGAAGGATTCGGGCCCGCCCGATATAGCAATCAGCCCCAGCATTTT. The whole variable domain, filled in from reference TRBV29-1 and TRBJ1-5, reads SAVISQKPSRDICQRGTSLTIQCQVDSQVTMMFWYRQQPGQSLTLIATANQGSEATYESGFVIDKFPISRPNLTFSTLTVSNMSPEDSSIYLCSVEEGEGFGPARYSNQPQHFGDGTRLSIL.

There are a few counts of this clone. V and J are TRBV6-5 and TRBJ2-1; maybe TRBD1 (6 bases). This CDR3 contains 14 residues. The V end lost 6 bases, the J end lost 5 bases, and 14 bases lay between the germline ends. Germline values: CDR1 MNHEY, CDR2 SVGAGI. CDR3 protein: CASRNDRIHNEQFF. In nucleotides, the CDR3 is TGTGCCAGCAGGAACGACAGGATCCACAATGAGCAGTTCTTC.

The table lists this clone with a few counts. The rearrangement uses TRBV18 and TRBJ1-5; TRBD1 is a possible D gene (5 bases). The CDR3 is 15 amino acids. V dropped 3 bases and J dropped 7 bases, with 16 bases sitting between them. The germline V gene encodes CDR1 KGHSH and CDR2 LQKENI. The CDR3 coding sequence is TGTGCCAGCTCACCGACTCAGGGTAGTGGACAGCCCCAGCATTTT. It encodes CASSPTQGSGQPQHF.

This clone was counted between two and nine times. V gene TRBV11-2 combines with J gene TRBJ2-3; D perhaps matches TRBD2 (5 bases). The length of the CDR3 is 15 residues. The V and J ends lost 1 base and 0 bases respectively, with 8 bases between them. Germline values: CDR1 SGHAT, CDR2 FQNNGV. CDR3: CASSLGWTSTDTQYF. The CDR3 DNA is TGTGCCAGCAGCTTAGGGTGGACTAGCACAGATACGCAGTATTTT.

In DNA, the CDR3 is TGCGCCAGTGCGACACCGAATCAGCCCCAGCATTTT. Translated: CASATPNQPQHF. The J gene is TRBJ1-5, the V gene TRBV5-1; D call uncertain. The germline V and J ends were trimmed by 8 bases and 4 bases, with 10 bases remaining between them. The CDR3 is 12 amino acids. The V gene's germline CDR1 is SGHRS and CDR2 YFSETQ.

Only a few counts were recorded for this clone. V is TRBV27 and J is TRBJ2-7, with 10 bases lining up with TRBD2. V dropped 5 bases and J dropped 5; count of bases not matched to a gene: 6. Germline-derived CDR1 and CDR2 are MNHEY and SMNVEV (reference sequence). The length of the CDR3 is 14 residues. CDR3 amino acids: CASSTSGTYNEQYF. The CDR3 DNA sequence: TGTGCCAGCAGTACTAGCGGGACTTACAACGAGCAGTACTTC.

This chain uses TRBV7-3 with TRBJ1-1; unclear D gene. This CDR3 is built from 13 residues. CDR1 and CDR2 from the germline V gene are SGHTA and FQGTGA. Trimming cost V 5 bases and J 7 bases, with 14 bases left between them. CDR3 protein: CASSPSNPVEAFF. DNA for the CDR3: TGTGCCAGCAGCCCCTCCAACCCAGTTGAAGCTTTCTTT.

In this sample, this clone turned up a few times. This chain links TRBV7-9 with TRBJ2-7, with unresolved D. This CDR3 contains 14 residues. Germline V CDR1 and CDR2: SEHNR, FQNEAQ (reference sequence). V was trimmed by 1 base and J by 3 bases, leaving 10 bases between them. The CDR3: CASSLDPLFYEQYF. The DNA for the CDR3 is TGTGCCAGCAGCTTAGATCCGTTATTCTACGAGCAGTACTTC.

This clone was seen a handful of times. V usage is TRBV7-2 and J usage is TRBJ2-1, with D possibly TRBD2 on 5 matching bases. The CDR3 length is 15 residues. The V gene's germline CDR1 is SGHTA and CDR2 FQGNSA. V lost 6 bases to trimming and J lost 4 bases, with 16 bases between them. The CDR3 reads CASRVNRGNYNEQFF. CDR3 coding DNA: TGTGCCAGCAGAGTAAACCGGGGTAATTACAATGAGCAGTTCTTC. The full variable domain, completed using reference TRBV7-2 and TRBJ2-1, is GAGVSQSPSNKVTEKGKDVELRCDPISGHTALYWYRQSLGQGLEFLIYFQGNSAPDKSGLPSDRFSAERTGGSVSTLTIQRTQQEDSAVYLCASRVNRGNYNEQFFGPGTRLTVL.

The table lists this clone with a few counts. The rearrangement joins TRBV5-1 to TRBJ2-1, with TRBD2 matching over 10 bases. Losses at the gene ends were 4 bases for V and 4 bases for J; bases not matched to a gene: 8. Germline values: CDR1 SGHRS, CDR2 YFSETQ. The CDR3 is 16 amino acids. Here the CDR3 reads CASSVGLADPYNEQFF. CDR3 DNA: TGCGCCAGCAGCGTCGGACTAGCGGACCCGTACAATGAGCAGTTCTTC.

The CDR3 bases are TGCACCAGCAGCCAAGATGGTCGGCGGGAGGGCCACTACGAGCAGTACTTC. Translating gives CTSSQDGRREGHYEQYF. The J gene is TRBJ2-7, the V gene TRBV1; the table's D call, TRBD2, was not checked against the DNA. TRBV1 is marked as a pseudogene. The CDR3 loop spans 17 amino acids.

There are a few counts of this clone. The chain joins TRBV7-2 to TRBJ2-5; no clear D. With 5 bases removed from V and 5 bases from J, the gap between germline ends came to 9 bases. Per the germline V gene, CDR1 is SGHTA and CDR2 is FQGNSA. The CDR3 spans 12 residues. CDR3 loop: CASSPLEETQYF. The CDR3 region has the DNA TGTGCCAGCAGCCCCCTGGAGGAGACCCAGTACTTC.

This clone has a handful of counts. The genes are TRBV6-5 and TRBJ2-7; a weak D match, TRBD2 (5 bases). Germline CDR1 is MNHEY and CDR2 is SVGAGI. This CDR3 is built from 16 residues. Trimming shortened V by 0 bases and J by 3 bases, and 15 bases separated the two germline ends. Here the CDR3 reads CASSYSMAGGRYEQYF. The DNA of the CDR3 is TGTGCCAGCAGTTACTCGATGGCAGGAGGCCGCTACGAGCAGTACTTC.

This clone was picked up a small number of times. CDR3 amino acids: CAWNPGSTFDSYNEQFF. The CDR3 nucleotides read TGTGCCTGGAACCCAGGGTCCACCTTTGACTCCTACAATGAGCAGTTCTTC. The V call is TRBV30, the J call TRBJ2-1; D may be TRBD1 (5 bases). Trimming stripped 4 bases from V and 0 bases from J, with 19 bases between. Germline V gene sequence: CDR1 GTSNPN, CDR2 SVGIG (reference sequence). CDR3 length: 17 amino acids.